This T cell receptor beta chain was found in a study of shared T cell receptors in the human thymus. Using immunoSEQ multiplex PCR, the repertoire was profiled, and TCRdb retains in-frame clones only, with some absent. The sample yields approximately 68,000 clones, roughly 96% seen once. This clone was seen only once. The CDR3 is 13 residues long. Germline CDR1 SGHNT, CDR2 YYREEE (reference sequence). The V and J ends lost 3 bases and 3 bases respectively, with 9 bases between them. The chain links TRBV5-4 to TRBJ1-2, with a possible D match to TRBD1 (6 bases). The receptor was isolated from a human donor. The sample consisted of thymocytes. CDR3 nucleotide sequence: TGTGCCAGCAGCTCGGGGGCGTACTATGGCTACACCTTC. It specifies CASSSGAYYGYTF.